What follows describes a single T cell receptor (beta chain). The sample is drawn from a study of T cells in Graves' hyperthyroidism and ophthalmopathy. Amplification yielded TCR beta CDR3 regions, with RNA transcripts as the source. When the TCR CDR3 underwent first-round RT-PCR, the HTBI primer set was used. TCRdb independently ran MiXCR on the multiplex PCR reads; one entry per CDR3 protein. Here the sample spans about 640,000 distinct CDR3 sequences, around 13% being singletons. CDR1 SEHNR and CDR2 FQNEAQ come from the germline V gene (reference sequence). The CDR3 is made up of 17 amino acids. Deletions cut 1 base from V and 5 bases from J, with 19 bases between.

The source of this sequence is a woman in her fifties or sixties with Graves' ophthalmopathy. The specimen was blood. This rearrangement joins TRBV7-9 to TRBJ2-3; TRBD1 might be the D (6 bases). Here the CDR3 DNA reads TGTGCCAGCAGCTTAGGTCGTGTCGGTTTAGGGGGAGATACGCAGTATTTT. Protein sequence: CASSLGRVGLGGDTQYF.